The 29 T cell receptor beta chains given below trace back to one sample, sequenced in a study of cytomegalovirus exposure and HLA in healthy donors. The study ran its PCR with 60 Vbeta and 13 Jbeta primers. Here immunoSEQ multiplex PCR was the method, and the copy in TCRdb shows in-frame clones only, minus some. The top ten hold approximately 1.5% of the sample, which has roughly 180,000 clones, 77% seen once. Sequenced input: PBMCs. These receptors all come from a woman in her 30s in good health and CMV-seropositive.

This chain connects TRBV6-1 to TRBJ1-2; a possible D gene is TRBD1 (6 bases). This CDR3 comprises 14 residues. Germline V gives CDR1 MNHNS, CDR2 SASEGT. Trimming stripped 11 bases from V and 4 bases from J, with 20 bases between. CDR3 residues: CALGGGLRGYGYTF. The CDR3 DNA sequence: TGTGCCTTAGGGGGGGGCCTCAGGGGCTATGGCTACACCTTC.

This chain uses TRBV29-1 with TRBJ2-3; a weak D match, TRBD1 (6 bases). Germline assignment: CDR1 SQVTM and CDR2 ANQGSEA. V lost 6 bases and J 2 bases, leaving 12 bases between the germline ends. This CDR3 spans 13 amino acids. The CDR3 loop reads CSVEDRFTDTQYF. The CDR3 region has the DNA TGCAGCGTGGAGGACAGATTCACAGATACGCAGTATTTT.

The chain links TRBV30 to TRBJ2-2, with a tentative D call TRBD2 (5 bases). This CDR3 comprises 14 residues. Germline CDR1 reads GTSNPN; CDR2 reads SVGIG (reference sequence). The germline V and J ends were trimmed by 1 base and 5 bases, with 11 bases remaining between them. The CDR3 sequence is CAWSALGGTGELFF. The CDR3 nucleotides are TGTGCCTGGAGTGCACTTGGCGGGACCGGGGAGCTGTTTTTT. Filled out from reference TRBV30 and TRBJ2-2, the complete variable domain reads SQTIHQWPATLVQPVGSPLSLECTVEGTSNPNLYWYRQAAGRGLQLLFYSVGIGQISSEVPQNLSASRPQDRQFILSSKKLLLSDSGFYLCAWSALGGTGELFFGEGSRLTVL.

The chain combines TRBV4-2 with TRBJ2-7, with 8 bases that match TRBD2. CDR1 and CDR2 (germline): LGHNA, YNFKEQ. The CDR3 runs 19 residues. Unmatched junction bases numbered 15, after V lost 0 bases and J lost 2 bases. The CDR3 reads CASSQDHRRSGSLAYEQYF. The CDR3 coding sequence is TGTGCCAGCAGCCAAGATCATAGACGAAGCGGGAGTTTGGCCTACGAGCAGTACTTC.

This clone came up a few times. CDR3 region: CASSLEAGGDEKLFF. In nucleotides, the CDR3 is TGTGCCAGCAGCTTAGAGGCGGGGGGGGATGAAAAACTGTTTTTT. J is TRBJ1-4 and V is TRBV11-2, with D maybe TRBD1 (5 bases). The length of the CDR3 is 15 residues. Trimming left V 0 bases short and J 6 bases short, with 11 bases between. Germline V gene sequence: CDR1 SGHAT, CDR2 FQNNGV.

V is TRBV6-6 and J is TRBJ1-4; TRBD1 is a possible D gene (6 bases). CDR3 length equals 16 residues. Germline V gene lookup returns CDR1 MNHNY and CDR2 SVGAGI (reference sequence). V shed 6 bases and J shed 8 bases, with 22 bases lying between them. The CDR3 region is CASRIDTGTQPEKLFF. The CDR3 DNA sequence: TGTGCCAGCAGGATTGACACAGGGACACAACCAGAAAAACTGTTTTTT.

The chain links TRBV9 to TRBJ2-7, with 7 bases fitting TRBD1. The CDR3 loop spans 14 amino acids. Unmatched junction bases numbered 4, after V lost 2 bases and J lost 2 bases. Per the germline V gene, CDR1 is SGDLS and CDR2 is YYNGEE. The CDR3 protein is CASSVGGQAYEQYF. CDR3 nucleotides: TGTGCCAGCAGCGTGGGCGGACAGGCCTACGAGCAGTACTTC.

The chain is built from TRBV4-1 and TRBJ1-5; 9 bases match TRBD1. CDR1 MGHRA and CDR2 YSYEKL come from the germline V gene. The J segment lost 5 bases and the V segment lost 6 bases, leaving 14 bases of the junction unmatched. The CDR3 is 17 residues long. The chain's CDR3 is CASRPETGGSIHQPQHF. CDR3 bases: TGCGCCAGCAGGCCCGAGACAGGGGGAAGTATCCATCAGCCCCAGCATTTT.

This clone has just a few counts. This chain connects TRBV5-8 to TRBJ1-5; TRBD1 might be the D (5 bases). Germline assignment: CDR1 SGHTS and CDR2 YDEGEE. V was pared by 1 base and J by 5 bases, with 19 bases between. The CDR3 totals 17 residues. The CDR3 protein is CASSLSLGQLQHQPQHF. CDR3 nucleotide sequence: TGTGCCAGCAGCTTGTCGTTGGGGCAGTTACAGCATCAGCCCCAGCATTTT.

This rearrangement joins TRBV21-1 to TRBJ2-7; TRBD2, the table's D call, was not compared with the DNA. TRBV21-1 is annotated as a pseudogene. This CDR3 comprises 17 residues. The CDR3 loop reads CASSKAPQDPSPYEQYF. The CDR3 nucleotides are TGTGCCAGCAGCAAAGCCCCTCAAGACCCTAGCCCCTACGAGCAGTACTTC.

The chain recombines TRBV7-3 with TRBJ2-3; tentatively, D is TRBD2 (5 bases). Germline V CDR1 and CDR2: SGHTA, FQGTGA. Trimming removed 1 base from V and 6 bases from J, with 14 bases in between. The CDR3 spans 15 residues. The CDR3, as DNA: TGTGCCAGCAGCTTAAATTCTGGGAGAGGCGATACGCAGTATTTT. As protein: CASSLNSGRGDTQYF.

Only a few counts were recorded for this clone. Here the CDR3 DNA reads TGTGCCAGCAGTTTAAAGGGGACTAGCGGATACAATGAGCAGTTCTTC. This sequence encodes CASSLKGTSGYNEQFF. The chain couples TRBV27 to TRBJ2-1, with 11 bases that match TRBD2. V shed 2 bases and J 4 bases; nucleotides not matched to a gene: 4. The germline V gene encodes CDR1 MNHEY and CDR2 SMNVEV (reference sequence). CDR3 length: 16 amino acids.

This sequence joins TRBV30 and TRBJ2-2, with TRBD2 matching over 8 bases. Germline V gene sequence: CDR1 GTSNPN, CDR2 SVGIG (reference sequence). J was trimmed by 7 bases and V by 0 bases; bases with no gene match: 7. CDR3 length: 15 amino acids. The CDR3: CAWSVAGGIGGELFF. The CDR3 DNA follows: TGTGCCTGGAGTGTGGCGGGGGGCATTGGCGGGGAGCTGTTTTTT.

This chain joins TRBV11-3 and TRBJ1-1, with 7 bases matching TRBD1. Germline V gene sequence: CDR1 SGHNT, CDR2 YENEEA. The CDR3 contains 13 residues. The V gene end was trimmed by 8 bases and the J gene end by 1 base; junction bases not matched to a gene: 4. The DNA for the CDR3 is TGTGCCAGCGGGGGACAGCAGAACACTGAAGCTTTCTTT. This encodes CASGGQQNTEAFF.

The chain uses TRBV5-1 and TRBJ1-1; a possible D gene is TRBD1 (5 bases). Trimming took off 7 bases at V and 4 bases at J, with 17 bases between the two ends. The CDR3 length is 14 residues. CDR1 is SGHRS, CDR2 YFSETQ, per germline. CDR3 residues: CASGLSGGGTEAFF. DNA for the CDR3: TGCGCCAGCGGTCTTTCGGGGGGTGGCACTGAAGCTTTCTTT. The whole variable domain, remainder taken from reference TRBV5-1 and TRBJ1-1, is KAGVTQTPRYLIKTRGQQVTLSCSPISGHRSVSWYQQTPGQGLQFLFEYFSETQRNKGNFPGRFSGRQFSNSRSEMNVSTLELGDSALYLCASGLSGGGTEAFFGQGTRLTVV.

The chain is built from TRBV11-3 and TRBJ2-2, with D perhaps matching TRBD2 (6 bases). Trimming removed 5 bases at V and 5 bases at J, with 9 bases between. This CDR3 comprises 13 residues. Germline V gives CDR1 SGHNT, CDR2 YENEEA. The CDR3 nucleotides read TGTGCCAGCAGCCGGGAGCCGACCGGGGAGCTGTTTTTT. Translation: CASSREPTGELFF.

The chain is built from TRBV10-1 and TRBJ2-1, with 12 bases identical to TRBD2. There are 16 residues in the CDR3. Unmatched junction bases numbered 2, after V lost 0 bases and J lost 5 bases. From germline, CDR1 is WNHNN and CDR2 SYGVQD (reference sequence). The CDR3: CASSESGLAGNNEQFF. The CDR3 DNA is TGCGCCAGCAGTGAGTCCGGACTAGCGGGAAACAATGAGCAGTTCTTC.

V is TRBV6-1 and J is TRBJ2-1; 7 nucleotides line up with TRBD2. Germline values: CDR1 MNHNS, CDR2 SASEGT. V was pared by 0 bases and J by 8 bases, with 16 bases of the junction left unmatched. This CDR3 is 18 amino acids long. As DNA, the CDR3 is TGTGCCAGCAGTGAAGCTATAAGCGGGATTTTCACAGTGGATGAGCAGTTCTTC. Amino acids: CASSEAISGIFTVDEQFF.

This clone has a single count. V usage is TRBV27 and J usage is TRBJ1-2; TRBD1 aligns across 9 bases. CDR3 length equals 14 residues. Germline V CDR1 and CDR2: MNHEY, SMNVEV (reference sequence). The V segment lost 2 bases and the J segment 2 bases; nucleotides outside the gene matches: 0. The DNA of the CDR3 is TGTGCCAGCAGTTTAGGGACAGGGAACTATGGCTACACCTTC. Translating it yields CASSLGTGNYGYTF.

The V and J genes are TRBV15 and TRBJ2-5; TRBD2 matches 7 bases. Germline V lookup: CDR1 LNHNV, CDR2 YYDKDF (reference sequence). CDR3 length: 17 amino acids. After removal of 1 base from V and 4 bases from J, the junction contained 12 bases not matched to a gene. The CDR3 loop is CATSRGGGYPLVETQYF. CDR3 bases: TGTGCCACCAGCAGAGGGGGGGGGTACCCATTAGTAGAGACCCAGTACTTC.

V gene TRBV27 combines with J gene TRBJ2-1; D not certain. CDR1 is MNHEY and CDR2 is SMNVEV in the germline V gene (reference sequence). The CDR3 length is 16 residues. V gave up 3 bases and J gave up 2 bases, with 14 bases separating them. Written as DNA, the CDR3 is TGTGCCAGCAGTTTTCTGCCTCGCAACACCTACAATGAGCAGTTCTTC. This sequence encodes CASSFLPRNTYNEQFF.

The chain is built from TRBV4-3 and TRBJ2-7; 7 bases are shared with TRBD2. CDR3 length equals 19 residues. CDR1 and CDR2 from the germline V gene are LGHNA and YSLEER. The trim removed 2 bases at V and 7 bases at J, leaving 23 bases unmatched. The CDR3, as DNA: TGCGCCAGCAGCCAACCGTACTCTCTTCCCCGGGACTACCGTAAGGAGCAGTACTTC. It is translated as CASSQPYSLPRDYRKEQYF.

V usage is TRBV27 and J usage is TRBJ1-1, with unresolved D. Germline CDR1 and CDR2: MNHEY and SMNVEV (reference sequence). There are 13 residues in the CDR3. Trimming removed 8 bases at V and 11 bases at J, with 21 bases between. CDR3 in amino acids: CASRSLGDREAFF. The CDR3 coding sequence is TGTGCCAGCCGCTCATTGGGTGATAGGGAGGCTTTCTTT.

J is TRBJ2-1 and V is TRBV6-6; 9 nucleotides line up with TRBD1. The junction had 5 bases not matched to a gene; V was cut back by 5 bases and J by 6 bases. There are 14 residues in the CDR3. The germline gives CDR1 MNHNY, CDR2 SVGAGI (reference sequence). The chain's CDR3 is CASSPGQGPNEQFF. The CDR3 bases are TGTGCCAGCAGTCCGGGACAGGGTCCCAATGAGCAGTTCTTC.

There are a few counts of this clone. The chain couples TRBV10-3 to TRBJ2-1, with D perhaps TRBD2 (6 bases). CDR1 and CDR2 (germline): ENHRY, SYGVKD. CDR3 length: 15 residues. Trimming pared 0 bases from V and 5 bases from J, leaving 11 bases between. The CDR3 here is CAISESGGRNNEQFF. CDR3 in DNA: TGTGCCATCAGTGAGTCCGGAGGGCGTAACAATGAGCAGTTCTTC.

This rearrangement joins TRBV2 to TRBJ2-1; D is unclear. This CDR3 has 13 residues. V shed 8 bases and J shed 4 bases, with 12 bases lying between them. Germline V gives CDR1 SNHLY, CDR2 FYNNEI. CDR3 nucleotides: TGTGCCAGCCGCCCTACCCCGTACAATGAGCAGTTCTTC. It translates to CASRPTPYNEQFF.

V is TRBV28 and J is TRBJ1-2; TRBD1 agrees at 7 bases. This CDR3 has 14 amino acids. The ends lost 6 bases at V and 6 bases at J; junction bases unmatched: 10. CDR1 is MDHEN and CDR2 is SYDVKM in the germline V gene. The CDR3 DNA sequence: TGTGCCAGCAGCGCCCCGACAGGGTCACATGGCTACACCTTC. Translated, it gives CASSAPTGSHGYTF.

The chain joins TRBV27 to TRBJ1-1; perhaps TRBD1 as D (6 bases). The CDR3 has 16 residues. The V end lost 1 base, the J end lost 5 bases, and 17 bases lay between the germline ends. Germline V gives CDR1 MNHEY, CDR2 SMNVEV (reference sequence). This CDR3 reads CASSLWGGGRETEAFF. Written as DNA, the CDR3 is TGTGCCAGCAGTTTATGGGGCGGGGGGCGAGAAACTGAAGCTTTCTTT.

This chain links TRBV5-1 with TRBJ2-5; 8 positions agree with TRBD1. Germline CDR1 SGHRS, CDR2 YFSETQ. There are 14 residues in the CDR3. Trimming removed 3 bases from V and 5 bases from J; junction bases left unmatched: 6. The CDR3 nucleotides are TGCGCCAGCAGCTCCGACAGGGGTACGGAGACCCAGTACTTC. Translation gives CASSSDRGTETQYF.